These T cell receptor beta chains were read from a single sample in a study of T cell responses to AZD1222 COVID-19 vaccine. The repertoire was sequenced with immunoSEQ multiplex PCR; TCRdb's copy has only in-frame clones and lacks some. The sample shows some 150,000 clones, 92% of them seen only once. The specimen comprised peripheral blood, sampled on day 0 of AZD1222 vaccination. The receptors shown here come from an adult in good health. CDR3s include the opening cysteine and the closing phenylalanine or tryptophan. The D gene is left open where the match is weak. The size of a clone is reported for some rows only, either as once, few or many, or as a class for expanded clones.

CDR3	DNA	V	size	J	D
CASSFGTGQQETQYF	TGTGCCAGCAGCTTCGGGACAGGGCAACAAGAGACCCAGTACTTC	TRBV7-9	once	TRBJ2-5	TRBD1
CASRTPQGNYGYTF	TGTGCCAGCAGAACCCCTCAGGGGAACTATGGCTACACCTTC	TRBV6-5	few	TRBJ1-2	NA
CASSLQGLDNQPQHF	TGTGCCAGCAGCCTACAGGGTTTGGACAATCAGCCCCAGCATTTT	TRBV6-5	NA	TRBJ1-5	NA
CASSLVVTQYF	TGTGCCAGCAGTTTGGTGGTTACGCAGTATTTT	TRBV12-3/TRBV12-4	NA	TRBJ2-3	NA
CASSLDPGNYGYTF	TGCGCCAGCAGCTTGGATCCAGGCAACTATGGCTACACCTTC	TRBV5-1	NA	TRBJ1-2	NA
CASSHDREPNQPQHF	TGTGCCAGCAGCCACGACCGGGAACCCAATCAGCCCCAGCATTTT	TRBV7-9	few	TRBJ1-5	NA
CASSEDLGGDTQYF	TGCGCCAGCAGCGAGGACCTTGGGGGAGATACGCAGTATTTT	TRBV5-1	NA	TRBJ2-3	NA
CATTLGSSPLHF	TGTGCCACAACCTTGGGGAGCTCACCCCTCCACTTT	TRBV2	NA	TRBJ1-6	NA
CASSPQEFNEQFF	TGTGCCAGCTCCCCGCAGGAGTTCAATGAGCAGTTCTTC	TRBV18	NA	TRBJ2-1	NA
CASRPGTGDGYTF	TGTGCCAGCAGGCCCGGGACAGGTGATGGCTACACCTTC	TRBV28	NA	TRBJ1-2	TRBD1
CASSLDRGLHGYTF	TGCGCCAGCAGCTTAGACAGGGGGCTGCATGGCTACACCTTC	TRBV5-1	once	TRBJ1-2	TRBD1
CASSEQGIGELFF	TGTGCCAGCAGTGAACAGGGCATCGGGGAGCTGTTTTTT	TRBV5-4	NA	TRBJ2-2	NA
CASSRDRGRAYNEQFF	TGTGCCAGTAGCCGGGACAGGGGACGCGCCTACAATGAGCAGTTCTTC	TRBV19	NA	TRBJ2-1	TRBD1
CASTVGSRNTGELFF	TGTGCCAGCACGGTCGGAAGCCGGAACACCGGGGAGCTGTTTTTT	TRBV2	once	TRBJ2-2	NA
CASSQAASSYNSPLHF	TGTGCCAGCAGCCAAGCTGCTTCCTCCTATAATTCACCCCTCCACTTT	TRBV3-1/TRBV3-2	NA	TRBJ1-6	NA
CASSPLTGPYNEQFF	TGTGCCAGCTCACCCCTGACAGGGCCCTACAATGAGCAGTTCTTC	TRBV18	NA	TRBJ2-1	TRBD1
CATSSPSLGYEQYF	TGTGCCACCAGCAGTCCTTCTTTAGGCTACGAGCAGTACTTC	TRBV15	few	TRBJ2-7	NA
CASLRHVWRDTQYF	TGTGCCAGCCTCCGTCACGTCTGGAGAGATACGCAGTATTTT	TRBV6-5	NA	TRBJ2-3	NA
CASSYTWTGYGYTF	TGTGCCAGCAGTTACACTTGGACAGGGTATGGCTACACCTTC	TRBV6-5	few	TRBJ1-2	TRBD1
CASSQVSFLGYNEQFF	TGTGCCAGCAGCCAAGTCTCGTTTCTAGGATACAATGAGCAGTTCTTC	TRBV14	once	TRBJ2-1	NA
CASSIVTGGSQPQHF	TGTGCCAGTAGTATTGTGACAGGGGGAAGTCAGCCCCAGCATTTT	TRBV19	NA	TRBJ1-5	TRBD1
CASSRDIATNEKLFF	TGTGCCAGCAGCCGGGACATAGCAACTAATGAAAAACTGTTTTTT	TRBV3-1/TRBV3-2	NA	TRBJ1-4	NA
CASSLTQREGPYEQYF	TGTGCCAGCAGCTTAACCCAGCGGGAGGGCCCCTACGAGCAGTACTTC	TRBV7-6	NA	TRBJ2-7	TRBD2
CASSLDWGGYEQYF	TGTGCCAGCAGCCTAGATTGGGGGGGCTACGAGCAGTACTTC	TRBV11-2	NA	TRBJ2-7	TRBD2
CASSGTGSGNTIYF	TGTGCCAGCAGCGGAACGGGCTCTGGAAACACCATATATTTT	TRBV9	NA	TRBJ1-3	NA
CASSVGQGRGTGELFF	TGTGCCAGCAGCGTAGGTCAGGGGAGGGGCACCGGGGAGCTGTTTTTT	TRBV9	NA	TRBJ2-2	NA
CASSFPGLAGSTSTDTQYF	TGTGCCAGCTCCTTCCCGGGACTAGCGGGGAGTACTAGCACAGATACGCAGTATTTT	TRBV5-6	NA	TRBJ2-3	TRBD2
CASSQLGTFYEQYF	TGTGCCAGCAGCCAACTCGGGACATTTTACGAGCAGTACTTC	TRBV14	NA	TRBJ2-7	NA
CATRGLGVSNQPQHF	TGTGCCACTAGAGGGTTGGGCGTAAGCAATCAGCCCCAGCATTTT	TRBV19	NA	TRBJ1-5	NA
CASREQTGTRAYNEQFF	TGTGCCAGCAGGGAACAAACCGGGACTAGAGCCTACAATGAGCAGTTCTTC	TRBV6-1	NA	TRBJ2-1	TRBD2
CASSLRGADNEQFF	TGTGCCAGCAGCTTGCGGGGTGCAGACAATGAGCAGTTCTTC	TRBV5-5	NA	TRBJ2-1	NA
CASSRRAVKETQYF	TGTGCCAGCAGCCGCCGGGCCGTTAAAGAGACCCAGTACTTC	TRBV6-5	once	TRBJ2-5	NA
CASSPPGNNEQFF	TGTGCCAGCAGCCCCCCGGGGAACAATGAGCAGTTCTTC	TRBV28	NA	TRBJ2-1	NA
CASSYLDRANSPLHF	TGTGCCAGCAGTTACTTGGACAGGGCTAATTCACCCCTCCACTTT	TRBV6-5	NA	TRBJ1-6	TRBD1
CASSQDRGLGREKLFF	TGTGCCAGCAGCCAAGATCGAGGGCTGGGGAGAGAAAAACTGTTTTTT	TRBV4-2	NA	TRBJ1-4	NA
CASRVGLAGQETQYF	TGTGCCAGCAGAGTAGGACTAGCGGGACAAGAGACCCAGTACTTC	TRBV2	NA	TRBJ2-5	TRBD2
CAISDQVNTEAFF	TGTGCCATCAGTGATCAGGTGAACACTGAAGCTTTCTTT	TRBV10-3	NA	TRBJ1-1	NA
CASSRGVSSYEQYF	TGTGCCAGCAGCCGGGGCGTTAGTAGCTACGAGCAGTACTTC	TRBV5-6	NA	TRBJ2-7	NA
CASSESRGMEKLFF	TGTGCCAGCAGTGAATCCAGGGGAATGGAAAAACTGTTTTTT	TRBV2	NA	TRBJ1-4	NA
CASSEDRARGGGYTF	TGTGCCAGTAGTGAAGACAGGGCCCGAGGAGGCGGCTACACCTTC	TRBV19	once	TRBJ1-2	TRBD1
CASSRDRGLITEAFF	TGTGCCAGCAGTAGGGACAGGGGTTTGATCACTGAAGCTTTCTTT	TRBV6-5	NA	TRBJ1-1	TRBD1